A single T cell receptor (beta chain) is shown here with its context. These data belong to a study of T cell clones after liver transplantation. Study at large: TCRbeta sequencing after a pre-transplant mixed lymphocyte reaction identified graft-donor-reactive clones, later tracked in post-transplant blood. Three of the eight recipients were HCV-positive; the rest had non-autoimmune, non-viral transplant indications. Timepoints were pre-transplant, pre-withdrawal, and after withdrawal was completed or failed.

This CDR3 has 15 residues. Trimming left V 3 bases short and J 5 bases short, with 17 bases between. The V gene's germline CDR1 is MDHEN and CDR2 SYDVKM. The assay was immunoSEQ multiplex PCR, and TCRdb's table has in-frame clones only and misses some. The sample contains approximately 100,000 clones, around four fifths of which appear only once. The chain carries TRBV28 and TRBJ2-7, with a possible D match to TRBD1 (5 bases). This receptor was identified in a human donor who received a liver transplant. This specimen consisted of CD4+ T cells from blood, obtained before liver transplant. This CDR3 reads CASSFRGRGVHEQYF. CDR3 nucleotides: TGTGCCAGCAGTTTTAGGGGTCGTGGGGTTCACGAGCAGTACTTC. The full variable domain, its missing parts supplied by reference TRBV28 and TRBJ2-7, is DVKVTQSSRYLVKRTGEKVFLECVQDMDHENMFWYRQDPGLGLRLIYFSYDVKMKEKGDIPEGYSVSREKKERFSLILESASTNQTSMYLCASSFRGRGVHEQYFGPGTRLTVT.